Included here is one T cell receptor (beta chain) sequence, with context. Its antigen is not known. This table comes from immunoSEQ multiplex PCR, and its TCRdb copy is limited to in-frame clones, with some not included. The profile shows tens of thousands of clones, around 85% of them singletons. This sample was taken from a study of STAT5B mutations in CD4+ large granular lymphocyte leukemia. Study-level results: Compared with healthy controls (2/35), patient top clones favored TRBV06 (8/27). Without putative leukemic clones, patient CD4-sorted repertoires remained more clonal than healthy CD4+ repertoires.

The germline V and J ends were trimmed by 0 bases and 7 bases, with 16 bases remaining between them. The V gene's germline CDR1 is SGDLS and CDR2 YYNGEE. This CDR3 region has 16 residues. The sequencing input was CD4+ T cells from blood buffy coats. The J gene is TRBJ1-4, the V gene TRBV9, with TRBD1 as a possible D gene (5 bases). The source of this sequence is a human donor in good health. The CDR3 DNA reads as TGTGCCAGCAGCGTAGCCGTCCAGGGAGTTGGTGAAAAACTGTTTTTT. It translates to CASSVAVQGVGEKLFF.